The entry that follows covers one TCR beta chain sequence. As handled by the study authors: How many nucleated cells were present was estimated from reference gene primer amplification. Profiling relied on immunoSEQ multiplex PCR, and the TCRdb table lists in-frame clones only, not all of them. V and J calls plus clone size are reproduced from that table; the DNA served to infer D and trimming. This sample carries under 500,000 clones, around 89% of them seen once, and the ten largest clones take around 4.4%. This sample is drawn from a study of blood T cell repertoires in COVID-19. In the study overall: Italy, Spain and the United States were the sources of the convalescent and acute COVID-19 samples. PBMCs, B-cell-depleted T cells, or T cells provided the cDNA or gDNA that made up the material.

The CDR3 loop spans 16 amino acids. V lost 0 bases and J lost 6, with 17 bases in between. Germline values: CDR1 LGHNA, CDR2 YNFKEQ. Sequencing was performed on peripheral blood. The chain links TRBV4-2 to TRBJ2-5; D perhaps matches TRBD2 (7 bases). The sequence came from a woman younger than 45 with acute or convalescent COVID-19. The CDR3 protein is CASSQDRTGGRKTQYF. The DNA of the CDR3 is TGTGCCAGCAGCCAAGATAGAACGGGGGGCAGGAAGACCCAGTACTTC.